The next 21 T cell receptor beta chains were all read from a single sample in a study of T cell repertoires in cytomegalovirus infection. These receptors' targets are unknown. One entry per CDR3 protein results from TCRdb running MiXCR on the reads. The sample carries 600,000 to 700,000 distinct CDR3 sequences, around 30% recorded once. Material: cultured PBMCs, obtained from culture after CMV antigen stimulation. All receptors derive from a human donor in good health (CMV status not recorded). Some clones in this sample may be carry-over from other donors' samples.

The chain is built from TRBV18 and TRBJ1-1; perhaps TRBD1 as D (6 bases). V was cut by 1 base and J by 5 bases, with 14 bases left in between. This CDR3 contains 15 residues. CDR1 is KGHSH, CDR2 LQKENI, per germline. CDR3 in DNA: TGTGCCAGCTCACCACGGGCAGGGGATTTTACTGAAGCTTTCTTT. Protein product: CASSPRAGDFTEAFF.

Comments on this clonotype: A much larger clone is a single base away; this may be a read error. The chain uses TRBV5-4 and TRBJ2-5; 9 nucleotides agree with TRBD1. V shed 2 bases and J 3 bases; nucleotides not matched to a gene: 2. This CDR3 comprises 14 residues. CDR1 and CDR2 from the germline V gene are SGHNT and YYREEE (reference sequence). The CDR3 loop is CASSLRQGEETQYF. In DNA, the CDR3 is TGTGCCAGCAGCTTACGACAGGGGGAAGAGACCCAGTACTTC.

This chain links TRBV27 with TRBJ2-7, with TRBD1 as a possible D gene (6 bases). Germline V gene sequence: CDR1 MNHEY, CDR2 SMNVEV (reference sequence). Deletions cut 4 bases from V and 2 bases from J, with 18 bases between. This CDR3 is built from 16 residues. CDR3 sequence reads: CASSSRLQGPPYEQYF. The CDR3 DNA reads as TGTGCCAGCAGTTCTCGATTACAGGGTCCCCCCTACGAGCAGTACTTC.

The V call is TRBV12-3 or TRBV12-4, the J call TRBJ2-1; 7 positions agree with TRBD2. J lost 0 bases, V lost 6 bases, and 8 bases had no gene match. This CDR3 comprises 16 residues. DNA of the CDR3: TGTGCCAGCAGGTCCACTAGCGCGAGCTCCTACAATGAGCAGTTCTTC. Translation gives CASRSTSASSYNEQFF.

V usage is TRBV6-2 or TRBV6-3 and J usage is TRBJ1-5; unclear D gene. Trimming pared 2 bases from V and 4 bases from J, leaving 3 bases between. CDR3 length equals 12 residues. In germline, CDR1 is MNHEY, CDR2 SVGEGT. The CDR3 loop is CASSYENQPQHF. CDR3 DNA sequence: TGTGCCAGCAGTTACGAGAATCAGCCCCAGCATTTT.

This clonotype was counted only a few times. The genes are TRBV12-5 and TRBJ1-1, with 8 positions matching TRBD1. This CDR3 is 14 amino acids long. From germline, CDR1 is LGHNT and CDR2 FRNRAP. V lost 7 bases to trimming and J lost 2 bases; unmatched junction nucleotides: 6. In nucleotides, the CDR3 is TGTGCTAGTGCCCCCGGACAGGGTAACACTGAAGCTTTCTTT. Translation gives CASAPGQGNTEAFF.

The V call is TRBV12-3 or TRBV12-4, the J call TRBJ1-4; 7 positions match TRBD1. The CDR3 runs to 14 residues. Trimming removed 7 bases from V and 7 bases from J; junction bases left unmatched: 9. CDR3 residues: CASTDREGSEKLFF. CDR3 in DNA: TGTGCCAGCACCGACAGGGAGGGGAGTGAAAAACTGTTTTTT.

This chain uses TRBV6-6 with TRBJ2-2; D gene uncertain. CDR1 is MNHNY, CDR2 SVGAGI, per germline (reference sequence). This CDR3 comprises 11 residues. Trimming cost V 1 base and J 7 bases, with 1 base left between them. The CDR3 loop is CASSYFGELFF. The CDR3 DNA sequence: TGTGCCAGCAGTTACTTCGGGGAGCTGTTTTTT.

This clonotype was picked up a small number of times. The rearrangement links TRBV4-3 to TRBJ2-7; 11 bases agree with TRBD2. The V gene end was trimmed by 0 bases and the J gene end by 4 bases; junction bases not matched to a gene: 2. Germline V gives CDR1 LGHNA, CDR2 YSLEER. CDR3 length: 15 amino acids. CDR3 region: CASSQELAGVYEQYF. The CDR3 bases are TGCGCCAGCAGCCAAGAACTAGCGGGAGTGTACGAGCAGTACTTC.

This clonotype has at least ten counts. The chain uses TRBV7-6 and TRBJ1-1, with unresolved D. The CDR3 has 14 amino acids. Trimming shortened V by 1 base and J by 1 base, and 7 bases separated the two germline ends. The germline V gene has CDR1 SGHVS and CDR2 FNYEAQ. Written as DNA, the CDR3 is TGTGCCAGCAGCTTAGGTCACCAGAACACTGAAGCTTTCTTT. Amino acid sequence: CASSLGHQNTEAFF. Variable domain in full (rest from reference TRBV7-6 and TRBJ1-1): GAGVSQSPRYKVTKRGQDVALRCDPISGHVSLYWYRQALGQGPEFLTYFNYEAQQDKSGLPNDRFSAERPEGSISTLTIQRTEQRDSAMYRCASSLGHQNTEAFFGQGTRLTVV.

The table lists this clonotype with many counts. V and J are TRBV7-2 and TRBJ2-3; D may be TRBD1 or TRBD2 (6 bases each). V lost 5 bases to trimming and J lost 8 bases, with 23 bases between them. Germline CDR1 reads SGHTA; CDR2 reads FQGNSA. CDR3 size: 16 residues. The CDR3 reads CASSPGRGPLLGTQYF. The CDR3 DNA sequence: TGTGCCAGCAGCCCCGGTCGGGGGCCGCTCTTGGGTACGCAGTATTTT.

This clonotype was observed a handful of times. This chain joins TRBV7-8 and TRBJ2-7; TRBD1 agrees at 8 bases. CDR1 is SGHVS, CDR2 FQNEAQ, per germline. V shed 5 bases, J shed 3 bases, and the junction held 9 bases outside the gene matches. CDR3 length: 15 residues. In nucleotides, the CDR3 is TGTGCCAGCAGCCCCCGCTCAGGGGGCTACTACGAGCAGTACTTC. Its translation is CASSPRSGGYYEQYF.

The DNA of the CDR3 is TGTGCCAGCAGCCAACATTCCGGGACAGGGATTTATGGCTACACCTTC. This encodes CASSQHSGTGIYGYTF. This chain links TRBV14 with TRBJ1-2; 9 nucleotides agree with TRBD1. This CDR3 has 16 residues. Germline lookup yields CDR1 SGHDN and CDR2 FVKESK. With 2 bases clipped from V and 5 bases from J, the junction kept 9 bases outside the gene matches.

Notes on this clonotype: A junction end diverges from the germline sequence, so it may reflect a read error. The rearrangement joins TRBV6-6 to TRBJ2-5; no firm D call. This CDR3 is built from 11 residues. Germline V CDR1 and CDR2: MNHNY, SVGAGI (reference sequence). This CDR3 is CASSYQETQHF. CDR3 nucleotides: TGTGCCAGCAGTTACCAAGAGACCCAGCACTTC.

V gene TRBV2 combines with J gene TRBJ1-2; 8 bases map to TRBD1. The V gene's germline CDR1 is SNHLY and CDR2 FYNNEI. This CDR3 spans 13 amino acids. J lost 8 bases, V lost 5 bases, and 7 bases had no gene match. The CDR3 loop is CASSIGQGGGYTF. The CDR3 nucleotides read TGTGCCAGCAGTATCGGACAGGGAGGGGGCTACACCTTC. The entire variable domain, with the rest obtained from reference TRBV2 and TRBJ1-2, is as follows: EPEVTQTPSHQVTQMGQEVILRCVPISNHLYFYWYRQILGQKVEFLVSFYNNEISEKSEIFDDQFSVERPDGSNFTLKIRSTKLEDSAMYFCASSIGQGGGYTFGSGTRLTVV.

This clonotype has more than one count but fewer than ten. The gene calls are TRBV18 and TRBJ2-1; perhaps TRBD2 as D (6 bases). In germline, CDR1 is KGHSH, CDR2 LQKENI. The V end was cut by 4 bases, the J end by 8 bases, with 12 bases between. The CDR3 runs 13 residues. For the CDR3, the DNA is TGTGCCAGCTCACTCTCGTCGGGGGATGAGCAGTTCTTC. Translating it yields CASSLSSGDEQFF.

The rearrangement links TRBV20-1 to TRBJ2-1, with unresolved D. Germline V gene data show CDR1 as DFQATT and CDR2 as SNEGSKA (reference sequence). The V end was cut by 5 bases, the J end by 13 bases, with 21 bases between. CDR3 length equals 13 residues. CDR3 bases: TGCAGTGCTCAACCGGGCCGTCGTCTCCCCCAGTTCTTC. It codes for CSAQPGRRLPQFF.

The rearrangement links TRBV27 to TRBJ1-2; tentative D call: TRBD1 (6 bases). The CDR3 is 14 residues long. Trimming removed 0 bases at V and 4 bases at J, with 9 bases between. Looked up from germline, CDR1 is MNHEY and CDR2 is SMNVEV (reference sequence). For the CDR3, the DNA is TGTGCCAGCAGTTTATCGCCAGGGGCCTATGGCTACACCTTC. Translation gives CASSLSPGAYGYTF.

The chain carries TRBV20-1 and TRBJ1-6, with D unresolved. Between the trimmed V and J ends, which lost 4 bases and 5 bases, there was a span of 9 bases. Germline assignment: CDR1 DFQATT and CDR2 SNEGSKA (reference sequence). The CDR3 spans 13 residues. The CDR3 sequence: CSAKKTDNSPLHF. In DNA form, the CDR3 reads TGCAGTGCTAAAAAGACGGATAATTCACCCCTCCACTTT.

The chain couples TRBV4-2 to TRBJ1-5; TRBD1 matches 9 bases. Trimming at V came to 0 bases and at J to 5 bases, leaving 20 bases not matched to a gene. From germline, CDR1 is LGHNA and CDR2 YNFKEQ. The CDR3 is 21 amino acids. CDR3 protein: CASSQDGGAGTGRPNHQPQHF. CDR3 bases: TGTGCCAGCAGCCAAGATGGGGGGGCCGGGACAGGGCGCCCGAATCATCAGCCCCAGCATTTT.

The V and J genes are TRBV19 and TRBJ2-5, with D unresolved. This CDR3 comprises 15 residues. Germline V CDR1 and CDR2: LNHDA, SQIVND (reference sequence). With 3 bases removed from V and 2 bases from J, the gap between germline ends came to 13 bases. CDR3 protein: CASSIGSFNQETQYF. CDR3 in DNA: TGTGCCAGTAGTATCGGAAGCTTCAATCAAGAGACCCAGTACTTC.